The 5 T cell receptor beta chains listed next were all sequenced from one sample in a study of OX40 agonist ivuxolimab in advanced cancers. Clones were read by immunoSEQ multiplex PCR, and TCRdb kept only the in-frame ones, dropping some. Here the sample spans roughly 76,000 clones, around 83% being singletons. Sequencing used CD4+ or CD8+ T cells sorted from blood, obtained in a trial of the OX40 agonist ivuxolimab. Every receptor here comes from an adult with an advanced solid tumor such as melanoma, head and neck, liver or kidney cancer.

The chain uses TRBV6-6 and TRBJ1-2, with 8 nucleotides matching TRBD1. J lost 4 bases, V lost 5 bases, and 0 bases had no gene match. This CDR3 spans 12 amino acids. The germline gives CDR1 MNHNY, CDR2 SVGAGI (reference sequence). CDR3 nucleotide sequence: TGTGCCAGCAGTCAGGGGGCCTATGGCTACACCTTC. Translation gives CASSQGAYGYTF.

The chain links TRBV14 to TRBJ1-5, with TRBD1 matching over 7 bases. This CDR3 has 18 amino acids. Germline CDR1 and CDR2: SGHDN and FVKESK. Trimming cost V 0 bases and J 0 bases; bases outside gene matches: 8. CDR3 bases: TGTGCCAGCAGCCAAGACGACAGGGTCGTAAATAGCAATCAGCCCCAGCATTTT. It translates to CASSQDDRVVNSNQPQHF.

The chain carries TRBV6-6 and TRBJ1-1; 8 bases fit TRBD1. Losses at the gene ends were 0 bases for V and 6 bases for J; bases not matched to a gene: 6. The germline V gene encodes CDR1 MNHNY and CDR2 SVGAGI (reference sequence). There are 15 residues in the CDR3. DNA of the CDR3: TGTGCCAGCAGTTACTCTCAGGGGGCGGTATCTGAAGCTTTCTTT. As protein: CASSYSQGAVSEAFF.

This chain joins TRBV11-2 and TRBJ2-1; 10 bases fit TRBD1. The J segment lost 8 bases and the V segment lost 5 bases, leaving 9 bases of the junction unmatched. The CDR3 runs to 15 residues. Germline CDR1 is SGHAT and CDR2 is FQNNGV. Here the CDR3 reads CASSQDRGRSYEQFF. The CDR3 DNA is TGTGCCAGCAGCCAAGACAGGGGGCGCAGCTATGAGCAGTTCTTC.

This sequence joins TRBV9 and TRBJ2-6; TRBD2 matches 8 bases. V lost 4 bases and J lost 0; bases outside the gene matches: 9. In germline, CDR1 is SGDLS, CDR2 YYNGEE. The CDR3 contains 18 residues. This CDR3 is CASSPAGGRSSGANVLTF. The CDR3 region has the DNA TGTGCCAGCAGCCCCGCGGGGGGCCGGAGCTCTGGGGCCAACGTCCTGACTTTC.